The entry below gives a single T cell receptor beta chain sequence along with its context. The data are from a study of blood T cell repertoires in COVID-19. As for the study in general: Sites across the United States, Italy and Spain contributed samples from acute and convalescent COVID-19. Sample material is recorded as cDNA or gDNA derived from T cells, B-cell-depleted T cells, or PBMCs.

As handled by the study authors: Amplification with reference gene primers provided the estimates of nucleated cell counts. Here immunoSEQ multiplex PCR was the method, and the copy in TCRdb shows in-frame clones only, minus some. For V, J and clone size, that table is used; D and trimming come from the DNA. The profile shows roughly 200,000 clones, about 90% of them singletons. The CDR3 totals 13 residues. With V trimmed by 7 bases and J by 2 bases, 5 bases remained unmatched. Germline V gives CDR1 SNHLY, CDR2 FYNNEI. The source is a man aged 18 to 30 with active or convalescent COVID-19. Material: peripheral blood. The V call is TRBV2, the J call TRBJ2-7; 7 nucleotides align to TRBD1. The DNA of the CDR3 is TGTGCCAGCACCCCGGGACAGCCCTACGAGCAGTACTTC. This sequence encodes CASTPGQPYEQYF.